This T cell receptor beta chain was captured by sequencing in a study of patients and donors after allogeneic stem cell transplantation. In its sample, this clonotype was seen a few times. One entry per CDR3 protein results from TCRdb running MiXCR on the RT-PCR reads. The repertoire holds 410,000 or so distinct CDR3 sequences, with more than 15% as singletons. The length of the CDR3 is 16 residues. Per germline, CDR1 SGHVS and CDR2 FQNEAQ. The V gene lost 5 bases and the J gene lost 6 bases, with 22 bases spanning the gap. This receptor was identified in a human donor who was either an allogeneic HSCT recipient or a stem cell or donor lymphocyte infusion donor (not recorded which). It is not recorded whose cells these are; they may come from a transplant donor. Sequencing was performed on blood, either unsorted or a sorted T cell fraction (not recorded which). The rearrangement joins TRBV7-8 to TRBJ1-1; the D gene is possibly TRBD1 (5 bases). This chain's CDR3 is CASSGRLGGAVAEAFF. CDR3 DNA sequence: TGTGCCAGCAGCGGACGACTCGGGGGAGCGGTAGCTGAAGCTTTCTTT.